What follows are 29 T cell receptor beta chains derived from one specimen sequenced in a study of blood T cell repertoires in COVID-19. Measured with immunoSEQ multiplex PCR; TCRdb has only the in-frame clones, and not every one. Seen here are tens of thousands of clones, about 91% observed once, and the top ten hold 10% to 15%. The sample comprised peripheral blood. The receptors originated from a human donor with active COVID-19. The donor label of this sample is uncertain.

CDR3 protein: CASSPPSGGDSPYEQYF. CDR3 bases: TGTGCCAGCAGCCCCCCCTCAGGGGGCGATTCTCCCTACGAGCAGTACTTC. The chain recombines TRBV27 with TRBJ2-7; 8 nucleotides agree with TRBD1. Germline trimming cut 6 bases from V and 2 bases from J; bases unmatched to any gene: 15. This CDR3 spans 17 amino acids. Germline CDR1 MNHEY, CDR2 SMNVEV (reference sequence).

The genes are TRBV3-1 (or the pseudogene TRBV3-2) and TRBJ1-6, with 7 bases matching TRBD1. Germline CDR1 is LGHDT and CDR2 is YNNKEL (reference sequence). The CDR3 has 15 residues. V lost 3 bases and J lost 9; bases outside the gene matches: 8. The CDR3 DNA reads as TGTGCCAGCAGCCAGAGGGGGCGCCAGGGTTCACCCCTCCACTTT. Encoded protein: CASSQRGRQGSPLHF.

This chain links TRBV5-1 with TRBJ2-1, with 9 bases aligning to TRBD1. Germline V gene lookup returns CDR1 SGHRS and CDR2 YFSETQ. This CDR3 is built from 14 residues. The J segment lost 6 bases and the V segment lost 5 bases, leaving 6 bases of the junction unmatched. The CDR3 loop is CASRPGTGSNEQFF. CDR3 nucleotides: TGCGCCAGCAGACCCGGGACAGGGTCCAATGAGCAGTTCTTC.

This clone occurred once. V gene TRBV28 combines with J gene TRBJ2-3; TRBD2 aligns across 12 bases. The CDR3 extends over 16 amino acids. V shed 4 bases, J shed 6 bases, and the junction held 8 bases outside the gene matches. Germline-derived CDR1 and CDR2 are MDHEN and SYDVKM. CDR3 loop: CASSSPSGRALDTQYF. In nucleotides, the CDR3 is TGTGCCAGCAGTTCCCCTAGCGGGAGGGCCCTCGATACGCAGTATTTT. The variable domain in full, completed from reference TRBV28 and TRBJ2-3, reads DVKVTQSSRYLVKRTGEKVFLECVQDMDHENMFWYRQDPGLGLRLIYFSYDVKMKEKGDIPEGYSVSREKKERFSLILESASTNQTSMYLCASSSPSGRALDTQYFGPGTRLTVL.

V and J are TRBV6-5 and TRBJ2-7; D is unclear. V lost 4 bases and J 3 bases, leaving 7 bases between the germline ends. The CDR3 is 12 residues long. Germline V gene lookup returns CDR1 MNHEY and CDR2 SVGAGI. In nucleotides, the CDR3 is TGTGCCAGCAGTTTTGGCGGCTACGAGCAGTACTTC. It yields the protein CASSFGGYEQYF.

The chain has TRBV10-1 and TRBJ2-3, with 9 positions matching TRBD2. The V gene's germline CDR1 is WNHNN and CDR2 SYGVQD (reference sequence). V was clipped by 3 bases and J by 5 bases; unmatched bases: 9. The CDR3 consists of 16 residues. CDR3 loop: CASSDVVAGELDTQYF. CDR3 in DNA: TGCGCCAGCAGTGATGTGGTAGCGGGAGAATTAGATACGCAGTATTTT.

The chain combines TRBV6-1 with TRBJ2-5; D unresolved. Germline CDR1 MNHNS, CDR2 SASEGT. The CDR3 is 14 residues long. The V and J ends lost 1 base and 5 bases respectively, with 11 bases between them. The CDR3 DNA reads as TGTGCCAGCAGTGAAGGGCCGGGTATGGAGACCCAGTACTTC. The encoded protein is CASSEGPGMETQYF.

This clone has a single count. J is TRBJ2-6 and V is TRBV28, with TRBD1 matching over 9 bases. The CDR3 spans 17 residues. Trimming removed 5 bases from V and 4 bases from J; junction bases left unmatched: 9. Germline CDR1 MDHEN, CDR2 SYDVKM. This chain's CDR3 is CASSPMGQGDGANVLTF. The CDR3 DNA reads TGTGCCAGCAGTCCAATGGGACAGGGCGACGGGGCCAACGTCCTGACTTTC.

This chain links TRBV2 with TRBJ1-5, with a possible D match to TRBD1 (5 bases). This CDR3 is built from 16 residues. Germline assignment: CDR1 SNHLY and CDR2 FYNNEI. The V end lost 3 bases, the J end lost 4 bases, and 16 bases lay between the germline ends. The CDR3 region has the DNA TGTGCCAGCAGTGAGGTGGGGGGACGGGTAAATCAGCCCCAGCATTTT. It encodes CASSEVGGRVNQPQHF.

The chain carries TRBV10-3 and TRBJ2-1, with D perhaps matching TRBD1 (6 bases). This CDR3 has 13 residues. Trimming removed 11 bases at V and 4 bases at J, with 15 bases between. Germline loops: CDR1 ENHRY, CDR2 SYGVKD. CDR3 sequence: CAYRDTVYNEQFF. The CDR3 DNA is TGTGCCTACCGGGACACCGTATACAATGAGCAGTTCTTC.

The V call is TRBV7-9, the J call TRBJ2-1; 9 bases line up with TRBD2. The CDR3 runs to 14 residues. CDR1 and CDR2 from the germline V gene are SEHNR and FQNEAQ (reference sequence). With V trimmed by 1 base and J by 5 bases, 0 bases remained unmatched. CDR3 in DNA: TGTGCCAGCAGCTTAGTAGCGGGGGACAATGAGCAGTTCTTC. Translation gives CASSLVAGDNEQFF.

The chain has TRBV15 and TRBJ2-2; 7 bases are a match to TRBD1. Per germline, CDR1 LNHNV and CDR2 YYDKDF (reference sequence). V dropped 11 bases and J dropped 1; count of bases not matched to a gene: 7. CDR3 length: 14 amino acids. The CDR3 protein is CASKRTGNTGELFF. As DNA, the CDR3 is TGTGCCTCTAAGCGGACAGGGAACACCGGGGAGCTGTTTTTT.

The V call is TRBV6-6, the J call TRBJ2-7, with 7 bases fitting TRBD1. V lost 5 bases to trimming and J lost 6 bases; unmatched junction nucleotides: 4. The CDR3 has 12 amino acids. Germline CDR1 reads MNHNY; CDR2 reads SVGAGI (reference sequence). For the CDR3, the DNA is TGTGCCAGCAGTGACGACAGGGTCGAGCAGTACTTC. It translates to CASSDDRVEQYF.

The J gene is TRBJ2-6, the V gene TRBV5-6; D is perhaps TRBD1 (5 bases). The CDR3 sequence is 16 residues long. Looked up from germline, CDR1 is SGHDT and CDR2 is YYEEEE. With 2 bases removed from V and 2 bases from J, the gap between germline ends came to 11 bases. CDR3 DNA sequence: TGTGCCAGCAGCTTTAGGTCCAGGGCTGGGGCCAACGTCCTGACTTTC. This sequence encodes CASSFRSRAGANVLTF.

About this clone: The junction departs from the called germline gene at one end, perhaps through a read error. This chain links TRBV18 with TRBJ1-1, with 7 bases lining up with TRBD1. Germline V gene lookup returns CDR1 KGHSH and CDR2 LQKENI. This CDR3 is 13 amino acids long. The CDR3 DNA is TGTACCAGCTCACGGGACAGAAACACTGAAGCTTTCTTT. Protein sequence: CTSSRDRNTEAFF.

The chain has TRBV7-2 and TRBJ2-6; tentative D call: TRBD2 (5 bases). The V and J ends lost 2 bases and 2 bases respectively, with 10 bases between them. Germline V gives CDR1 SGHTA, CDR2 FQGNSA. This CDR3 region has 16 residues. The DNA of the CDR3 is TGTGCCAGCAGCTTACGGGGTAAGACTGGGGCCAACGTCCTGACTTTC. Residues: CASSLRGKTGANVLTF. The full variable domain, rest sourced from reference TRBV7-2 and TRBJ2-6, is GAGVSQSPSNKVTEKGKDVELRCDPISGHTALYWYRQSLGQGLEFLIYFQGNSAPDKSGLPSDRFSAERTGGSVSTLTIQRTQQEDSAVYLCASSLRGKTGANVLTFGAGSRLTVL.

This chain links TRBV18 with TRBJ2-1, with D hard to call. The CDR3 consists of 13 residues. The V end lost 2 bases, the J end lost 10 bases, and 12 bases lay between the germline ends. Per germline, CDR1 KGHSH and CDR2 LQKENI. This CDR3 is CASSPELSDEQFF. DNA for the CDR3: TGTGCCAGCTCACCAGAGCTCAGCGACGAGCAGTTCTTC. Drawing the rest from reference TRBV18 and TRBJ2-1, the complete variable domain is NAGVMQNPRHLVRRRGQEARLRCSPMKGHSHVYWYRQLPEEGLKFMVYLQKENIIDESGMPKERFSAEFPKEGPSILRIQQVVRGDSAAYFCASSPELSDEQFFGPGTRLTVL.

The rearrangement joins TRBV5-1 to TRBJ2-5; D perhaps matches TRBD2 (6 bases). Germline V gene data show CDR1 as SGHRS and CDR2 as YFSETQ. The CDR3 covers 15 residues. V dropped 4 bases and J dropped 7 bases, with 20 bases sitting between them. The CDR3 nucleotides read TGCGCCAGCAGCCCAGGGACTGACGTTTTGGGGACCCAGTACTTC. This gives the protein CASSPGTDVLGTQYF. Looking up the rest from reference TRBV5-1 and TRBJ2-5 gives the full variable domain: KAGVTQTPRYLIKTRGQQVTLSCSPISGHRSVSWYQQTPGQGLQFLFEYFSETQRNKGNFPGRFSGRQFSNSRSEMNVSTLELGDSALYLCASSPGTDVLGTQYFGPGTRLLVL.

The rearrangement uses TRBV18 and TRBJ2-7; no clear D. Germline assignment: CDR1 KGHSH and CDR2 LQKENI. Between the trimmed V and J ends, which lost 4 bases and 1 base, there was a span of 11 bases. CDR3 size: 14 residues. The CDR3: CASSLDRTSYEQYF. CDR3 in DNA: TGTGCCAGCTCACTCGATCGCACTTCCTACGAGCAGTACTTC.

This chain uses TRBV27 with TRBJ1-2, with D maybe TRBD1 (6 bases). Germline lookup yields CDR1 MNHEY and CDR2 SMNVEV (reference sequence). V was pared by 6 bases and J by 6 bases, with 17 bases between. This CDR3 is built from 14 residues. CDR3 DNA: TGTGCCAGCAGCCCAATACAGGGCTGGGATGGCTACACCTTC. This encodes CASSPIQGWDGYTF.

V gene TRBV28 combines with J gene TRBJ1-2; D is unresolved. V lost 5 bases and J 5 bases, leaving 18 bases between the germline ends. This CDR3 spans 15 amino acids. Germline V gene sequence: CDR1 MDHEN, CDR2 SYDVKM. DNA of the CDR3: TGTGCCAGCAGTCGTCGAGGCAGCAAGTCGTATGGCTACACCTTC. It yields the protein CASSRRGSKSYGYTF.

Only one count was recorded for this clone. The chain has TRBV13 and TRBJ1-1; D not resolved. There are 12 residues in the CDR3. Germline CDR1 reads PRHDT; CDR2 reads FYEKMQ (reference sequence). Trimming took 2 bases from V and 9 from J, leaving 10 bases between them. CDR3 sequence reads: CASSLTVGKAFF. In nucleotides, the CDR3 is TGTGCCAGCAGCTTAACGGTCGGGAAAGCTTTCTTT. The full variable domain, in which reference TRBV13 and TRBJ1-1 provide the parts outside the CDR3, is AAGVIQSPRHLIKEKRETATLKCYPIPRHDTVYWYQQGPGQDPQFLISFYEKMQSDKGSIPDRFSAQQFSDYHSELNMSSLELGDSALYFCASSLTVGKAFFGQGTRLTVV.

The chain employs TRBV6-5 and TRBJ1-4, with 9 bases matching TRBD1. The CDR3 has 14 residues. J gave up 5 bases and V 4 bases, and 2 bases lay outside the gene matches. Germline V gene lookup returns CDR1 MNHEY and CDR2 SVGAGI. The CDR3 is CASSSGQGNEKLFF. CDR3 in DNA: TGTGCCAGCAGTTCGGGACAGGGAAATGAAAAACTGTTTTTT.

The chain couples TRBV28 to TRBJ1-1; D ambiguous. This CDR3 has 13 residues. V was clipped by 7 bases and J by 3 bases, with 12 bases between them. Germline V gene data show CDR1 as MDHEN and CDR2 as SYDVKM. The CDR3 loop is CASKVFQDTEAFF. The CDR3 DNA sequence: TGTGCCAGCAAGGTCTTCCAGGACACTGAAGCTTTCTTT. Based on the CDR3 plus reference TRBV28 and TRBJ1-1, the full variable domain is DVKVTQSSRYLVKRTGEKVFLECVQDMDHENMFWYRQDPGLGLRLIYFSYDVKMKEKGDIPEGYSVSREKKERFSLILESASTNQTSMYLCASKVFQDTEAFFGQGTRLTVV.

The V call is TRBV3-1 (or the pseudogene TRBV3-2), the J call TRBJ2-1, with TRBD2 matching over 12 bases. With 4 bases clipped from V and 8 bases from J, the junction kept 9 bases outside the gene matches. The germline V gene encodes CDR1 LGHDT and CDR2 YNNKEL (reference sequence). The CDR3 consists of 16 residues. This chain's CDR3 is CASSRRLAGASDEQFF. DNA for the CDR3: TGTGCCAGCAGCCGACGACTAGCGGGAGCGTCTGATGAGCAGTTCTTC.

The CDR3 region is CASSATGSLYREKLFF. CDR3 in DNA: TGTGCCAGCTCAGCAACAGGGTCTTTGTATCGGGAAAAACTGTTTTTT. The chain links TRBV18 to TRBJ1-4; D perhaps matches TRBD1 (6 bases). Trimming took 5 bases from V and 8 from J, leaving 21 bases between them. The germline gives CDR1 KGHSH, CDR2 LQKENI. This CDR3 is 16 amino acids long.

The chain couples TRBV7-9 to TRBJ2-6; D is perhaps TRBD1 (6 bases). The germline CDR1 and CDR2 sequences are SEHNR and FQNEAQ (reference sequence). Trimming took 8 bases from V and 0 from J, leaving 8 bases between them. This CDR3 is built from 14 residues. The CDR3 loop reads CASRDNSGANVLTF. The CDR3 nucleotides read TGTGCCAGCCGGGACAACTCTGGGGCCAACGTCCTGACTTTC.

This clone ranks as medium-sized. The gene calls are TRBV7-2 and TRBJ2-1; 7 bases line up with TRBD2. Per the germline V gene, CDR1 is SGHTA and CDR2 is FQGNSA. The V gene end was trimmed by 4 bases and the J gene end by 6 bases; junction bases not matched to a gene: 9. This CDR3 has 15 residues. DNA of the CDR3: TGTGCCAGCAGCTCCATAGCGGGCCCTAGCAATGAGCAGTTCTTC. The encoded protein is CASSSIAGPSNEQFF.

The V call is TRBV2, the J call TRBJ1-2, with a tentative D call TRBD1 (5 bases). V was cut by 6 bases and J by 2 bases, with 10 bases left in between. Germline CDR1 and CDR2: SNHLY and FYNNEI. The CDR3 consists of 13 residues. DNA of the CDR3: TGTGCCAGCAGCGCGGACACCAACTATGGCTACACCTTC. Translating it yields CASSADTNYGYTF.